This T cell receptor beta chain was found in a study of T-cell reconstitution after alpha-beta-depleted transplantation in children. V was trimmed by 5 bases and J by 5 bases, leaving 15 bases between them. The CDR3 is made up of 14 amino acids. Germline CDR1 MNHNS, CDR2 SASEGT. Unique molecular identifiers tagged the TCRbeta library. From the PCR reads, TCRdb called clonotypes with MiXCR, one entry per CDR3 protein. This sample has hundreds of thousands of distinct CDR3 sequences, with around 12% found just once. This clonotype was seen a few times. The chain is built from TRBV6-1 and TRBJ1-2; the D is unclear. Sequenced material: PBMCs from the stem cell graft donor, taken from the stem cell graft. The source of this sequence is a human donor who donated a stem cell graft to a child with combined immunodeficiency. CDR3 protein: CASSPLGNLYGYTF. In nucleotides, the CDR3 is TGTGCCAGCAGTCCCCTGGGGAACCTTTATGGCTACACCTTC.